This passage covers 21 T cell receptor beta chains from one sample sequenced in a study of cytomegalovirus exposure and HLA in healthy donors. Researchers ran the PCR with 60 Vbeta and 13 Jbeta primers. TCRdb's copy holds only in-frame clones and misses some; the assay was immunoSEQ multiplex PCR. Of more than 100,000 clones detected, about 83% appear once; the ten largest clones hold around 5.2%. The sample was PBMCs. Every receptor here comes from a woman in her twenties or thirties in good health and CMV-seronegative.

The chain joins TRBV18 to TRBJ2-5; TRBD1 might be the D (5 bases). Germline CDR1 is KGHSH and CDR2 is LQKENI. CDR3 length equals 14 residues. Trimming left V 3 bases short and J 5 bases short, with 13 bases between. The CDR3 here is CASSPVTGRETQYF. The CDR3 DNA is TGTGCCAGCTCACCGGTCACAGGCAGGGAGACCCAGTACTTC.

The genes are TRBV28 and TRBJ1-6, with D perhaps matching TRBD1 (5 bases). CDR1 and CDR2 from the germline V gene are MDHEN and SYDVKM. The CDR3 loop spans 15 amino acids. V lost 3 bases to trimming and J lost 7 bases, with 13 bases between them. CDR3 sequence: CASSFARVGNSPLHF. DNA for the CDR3: TGTGCCAGCAGTTTTGCCAGGGTGGGAAATTCACCCCTCCACTTT.

The chain employs TRBV19 and TRBJ2-7, with TRBD1 matching over 8 bases. The CDR3 extends over 14 amino acids. V dropped 5 bases and J dropped 1; count of bases not matched to a gene: 4. Germline V gives CDR1 LNHDA, CDR2 SQIVND (reference sequence). The chain's CDR3 is CASSPTGVSYEQYF. CDR3 DNA: TGTGCCAGTAGTCCGACAGGGGTGTCCTACGAGCAGTACTTC.

This sequence joins TRBV5-1 and TRBJ2-2, with a possible D match to TRBD1 (5 bases). Germline CDR1 SGHRS, CDR2 YFSETQ. V lost 7 bases and J lost 5, with 15 bases in between. CDR3 length: 14 amino acids. CDR3 sequence reads: CASRFQGLTGELFF. As DNA, the CDR3 is TGCGCCAGCCGATTTCAGGGTTTGACCGGGGAGCTGTTTTTT.

This clone was seen a single time. This rearrangement joins TRBV6-5 to TRBJ1-1, with D tentatively TRBD1 (6 bases). V dropped 0 bases and J dropped 3 bases, with 14 bases sitting between them. Germline V gives CDR1 MNHEY, CDR2 SVGAGI. The CDR3 is 16 amino acids. CDR3 loop: CASSYSSEGVDTEAFF. Written as DNA, the CDR3 is TGTGCCAGCAGTTACTCTTCCGAGGGGGTCGACACTGAAGCTTTCTTT.

CDR3 in amino acids: CASSLEAGGGNYGYTF. The CDR3 coding sequence is TGTGCCAGCAGCTTAGAGGCAGGGGGAGGTAACTATGGCTACACCTTC. The J gene is TRBJ1-2, the V gene TRBV7-2; TRBD1 matches at 7 bases. There are 16 residues in the CDR3. V was clipped by 1 base and J by 1 base; unmatched bases: 6. In germline, CDR1 is SGHTA, CDR2 FQGNSA.

The CDR3 loop is CASSLGGRTSRVSGELFF. CDR3 sequence (DNA): TGTGCCAGCAGCTTAGGCGGCCGGACTAGCAGAGTTTCCGGGGAGCTGTTTTTT. This sequence joins TRBV7-8 and TRBJ2-2; 8 positions match TRBD2. This CDR3 spans 18 amino acids. The V and J ends lost 1 base and 6 bases, in that order; junction bases with no gene match: 13. Germline V gene lookup returns CDR1 SGHVS and CDR2 FQNEAQ.

V usage is TRBV4-1 and J usage is TRBJ1-1, with 8 bases fitting TRBD1. The CDR3 has 14 residues. The V segment lost 1 base and the J segment 6 bases; nucleotides outside the gene matches: 4. Germline V CDR1 and CDR2: MGHRA, YSYEKL. The CDR3 sequence is CASSQVMTGAEAFF. In DNA, the CDR3 is TGCGCCAGCAGCCAAGTCATGACAGGGGCTGAAGCTTTCTTT.

This sequence joins TRBV10-3 and TRBJ2-5; D possibly corresponds to TRBD2 (5 bases). CDR3 size: 15 residues. The germline V gene encodes CDR1 ENHRY and CDR2 SYGVKD. Trimming shortened V by 4 bases and J by 3 bases, and 15 bases separated the two germline ends. CDR3 region: CAISARSGVEETQYF. CDR3 nucleotide sequence: TGTGCCATCAGTGCTAGGAGCGGTGTGGAAGAGACCCAGTACTTC.

This chain uses TRBV7-9 with TRBJ1-3; TRBD1 is a possible D gene (6 bases). The CDR3 contains 14 residues. Germline V gene sequence: CDR1 SEHNR, CDR2 FQNEAQ (reference sequence). The V and J ends lost 5 bases and 1 base respectively, with 9 bases between them. CDR3 residues: CASSRDISGNTIYF. Written as DNA, the CDR3 is TGTGCCAGCAGCCGGGACATTTCTGGAAACACCATATATTTT. Full variable domain (rest looked up from reference TRBV7-9 and TRBJ1-3): DTGVSQNPRHKITKRGQNVTFRCDPISEHNRLYWYRQTLGQGPEFLTYFQNEAQLEKSRLLSDRFSAERPKGSFSTLEIQRTEQGDSAMYLCASSRDISGNTIYFGEGSWLTVV.

Here the CDR3 DNA reads TGCGCCAGCAGCAGAATGTCCCCAGGGGAGACCCAGTACTTC. It codes for CASSRMSPGETQYF. V is TRBV5-1 and J is TRBJ2-5, with a tentative D call TRBD1 (5 bases). Trimming pared 4 bases from V and 5 bases from J, leaving 15 bases between. The V gene's germline CDR1 is SGHRS and CDR2 YFSETQ. The CDR3 sequence is 14 residues long. Complete variable domain (other parts from reference TRBV5-1 and TRBJ2-5): KAGVTQTPRYLIKTRGQQVTLSCSPISGHRSVSWYQQTPGQGLQFLFEYFSETQRNKGNFPGRFSGRQFSNSRSEMNVSTLELGDSALYLCASSRMSPGETQYFGPGTRLLVL.

This clone was counted a few times. The chain couples TRBV11-2 to TRBJ2-3, with 12 bases aligning to TRBD2. Germline loops: CDR1 SGHAT, CDR2 FQNNGV. The CDR3 length is 16 residues. V lost 6 bases, J lost 4 bases, and 8 bases stayed unmatched. Here the CDR3 reads CASSSLAGGPADTQYF. As DNA, the CDR3 is TGTGCCAGCAGTTCCCTAGCGGGAGGGCCGGCAGATACGCAGTATTTT.

The V call is TRBV5-6, the J call TRBJ2-3, with 7 bases matching TRBD2. The CDR3 is made up of 18 amino acids. Germline V lookup: CDR1 SGHDT, CDR2 YYEEEE. Losses at the gene ends were 1 base for V and 0 bases for J; bases not matched to a gene: 11. The CDR3 sequence: CASSLWWGLPQSTDTQYF. The DNA for the CDR3 is TGTGCCAGCAGCTTGTGGTGGGGACTACCTCAGAGCACAGATACGCAGTATTTT.

The chain is built from TRBV6-1 and TRBJ2-1, with D possibly matching TRBD2 (7 bases). V was cut by 1 base and J by 0 bases, with 13 bases left in between. This CDR3 contains 17 residues. Germline V lookup: CDR1 MNHNS, CDR2 SASEGT. CDR3 residues: CASSEGRGGISYNEQFF. The DNA for the CDR3 is TGTGCCAGCAGTGAAGGTAGGGGGGGCATCTCCTACAATGAGCAGTTCTTC.

The V and J genes are TRBV7-9 and TRBJ2-5; 7 nucleotides match TRBD2. V shed 5 bases and J 5 bases; nucleotides not matched to a gene: 8. Looked up from germline, CDR1 is SEHNR and CDR2 is FQNEAQ (reference sequence). CDR3 length equals 14 residues. The CDR3 DNA reads TGTGCCAGCAGCACAGCCGGGGGAGGGGAGACCCAGTACTTC. Encoded protein: CASSTAGGGETQYF.

This clone came up once. The chain carries TRBV28 and TRBJ1-4, with 8 bases matching TRBD1. CDR3 length: 15 amino acids. V trimming: 5 bases; J trimming: 7 bases; junction bases outside the gene matches: 9. Germline V gene data show CDR1 as MDHEN and CDR2 as SYDVKM. CDR3 region: CASSTPGGAGEKLFF. DNA for the CDR3: TGTGCCAGCAGTACCCCAGGGGGCGCCGGTGAAAAACTGTTTTTT.

The chain carries TRBV10-3 and TRBJ2-7; maybe TRBD1 (7 bases). With 6 bases removed from V and 5 bases from J, the gap between germline ends came to 11 bases. CDR3 size: 12 residues. Germline assignment: CDR1 ENHRY and CDR2 SYGVKD. The chain's CDR3 is CAIRSRGDEQYF. CDR3 bases: TGTGCCATCAGGTCCAGGGGGGACGAGCAGTACTTC.

The chain links TRBV7-9 to TRBJ2-7; D may be TRBD1 (6 bases). Looked up from germline, CDR1 is SEHNR and CDR2 is FQNEAQ (reference sequence). CDR3 length: 16 amino acids. The V and J ends lost 3 bases and 6 bases respectively, with 21 bases between them. CDR3: CASSFFSRDMVVEQYF. CDR3 nucleotide sequence: TGTGCCAGCAGCTTCTTTTCACGGGACATGGTGGTCGAGCAGTACTTC. The full variable domain, with the rest looked up from reference TRBV7-9 and TRBJ2-7, is DTGVSQNPRHKITKRGQNVTFRCDPISEHNRLYWYRQTLGQGPEFLTYFQNEAQLEKSRLLSDRFSAERPKGSFSTLEIQRTEQGDSAMYLCASSFFSRDMVVEQYFGPGTRLTVT.

The rearrangement links TRBV5-4 to TRBJ2-7; 8 bases map to TRBD1. Unmatched junction bases numbered 3, after V lost 1 base and J lost 6 bases. Per the germline V gene, CDR1 is SGHNT and CDR2 is YYREEE (reference sequence). The CDR3 is 13 amino acids. The CDR3 sequence is CASSLQGAIEQYF. DNA of the CDR3: TGTGCCAGCAGCTTGCAGGGGGCAATCGAGCAGTACTTC.

The chain employs TRBV18 and TRBJ1-2; the match to TRBD1 covers 12 bases. V lost 3 bases, J lost 3 bases, and 11 bases stayed unmatched. This CDR3 spans 18 amino acids. Germline-derived CDR1 and CDR2 are KGHSH and LQKENI. CDR3 sequence (DNA): TGTGCCAGCTCACCTACCCCGGGACAGGGGGCCCGATACTATGGCTACACCTTC. This gives the protein CASSPTPGQGARYYGYTF.

This chain joins TRBV27 and TRBJ2-7, with 7 bases fitting TRBD2. The V segment lost 7 bases and the J segment 5 bases; nucleotides outside the gene matches: 17. CDR3 size: 16 residues. Germline V CDR1 and CDR2: MNHEY, SMNVEV (reference sequence). In DNA form, the CDR3 reads TGTGCCAGCACTCCTTCGTGGGACTACAAGACAGACGAGCAGTACTTC. The encoded protein is CASTPSWDYKTDEQYF.